The 24 T cell receptor beta chains below come from one sample, sequenced in a study of cytomegalovirus exposure and HLA in healthy donors. The PCR contained 60 Vbeta and 13 Jbeta primers. Profiled with immunoSEQ multiplex PCR; TCRdb holds only in-frame clones, not every one. The table lists approximately 170,000 clones, 65% to 85% of them singletons. Specimen: PBMCs. These TCRs come from a woman between 45 and 60 years old in good health and CMV-seropositive.

This chain links TRBV9 with TRBJ2-2; 15 bases fit TRBD2. The CDR3 extends over 19 amino acids. With V trimmed by 3 bases and J by 6 bases, 12 bases remained unmatched. Germline V gives CDR1 SGDLS, CDR2 YYNGEE. The CDR3, as DNA: TGTGCCAGCAGCGACCGGACTAGCGGGGGGGCGAGAACCCCCGGGGAGCTGTTTTTT. This encodes CASSDRTSGGARTPGELFF.

The rearrangement uses TRBV4-1 and TRBJ1-3, with a tentative D call TRBD1 (5 bases). V shed 0 bases and J shed 1 base, with 13 bases lying between them. The CDR3 runs 17 residues. CDR1 and CDR2 from the germline V gene are MGHRA and YSYEKL. The CDR3 reads CASSQDGGGVSGNTIYF. In DNA form, the CDR3 reads TGCGCCAGCAGCCAAGACGGGGGGGGTGTATCTGGAAACACCATATATTTT.

The V gene is TRBV29-1, the J gene TRBJ2-7; 10 positions match TRBD2. V shed 6 bases and J 3 bases; nucleotides not matched to a gene: 14. Germline CDR1 is SQVTM and CDR2 is ANQGSEA. The CDR3 runs 16 residues. In DNA form, the CDR3 reads TGCAGCGTCCTACTAGCGGGGTCCTTTCTTATCTACGAGCAGTACTTC. Encoded protein: CSVLLAGSFLIYEQYF.

The rearrangement joins TRBV29-1 to TRBJ1-5, with 7 bases aligning to TRBD1. CDR1 SQVTM and CDR2 ANQGSEA come from the germline V gene. CDR3 length: 14 residues. Unmatched junction bases numbered 12, after V lost 6 bases and J lost 7 bases. Written as DNA, the CDR3 is TGCAGCGTGGGCCCCCGACAGGGATGGCAGCCCCAGCATTTT. Its translation: CSVGPRQGWQPQHF. Together with reference TRBV29-1 and TRBJ1-5, the CDR3 gives the full variable domain: SAVISQKPSRDICQRGTSLTIQCQVDSQVTMMFWYRQQPGQSLTLIATANQGSEATYESGFVIDKFPISRPNLTFSTLTVSNMSPEDSSIYLCSVGPRQGWQPQHFGDGTRLSIL.

This clone was found once. Other nucleotide sequences in the sample specify the same CDR3. This chain uses TRBV7-2 with TRBJ2-7; D is unresolved. Trimming pared 2 bases from V and 6 bases from J, leaving 8 bases between. CDR1 SGHTA and CDR2 FQGNSA come from the germline V gene. The CDR3 is 12 residues long. CDR3 coding DNA: TGTGCCAGCAGCTTAACGAGATTCGAGCAGTACTTC. Amino acid sequence: CASSLTRFEQYF.

This chain connects TRBV7-9 to TRBJ1-2; tentatively, D is TRBD1 (5 bases). Germline loops: CDR1 SEHNR, CDR2 FQNEAQ (reference sequence). Trimming took 1 base from V and 3 from J, leaving 12 bases between them. The CDR3 has 15 residues. In DNA, the CDR3 is TGTGCCAGCAGCTTAGATCAGGGTCTCTACTATGGCTACACCTTC. This gives the protein CASSLDQGLYYGYTF.

The chain couples TRBV7-9 to TRBJ2-3; D ambiguous. The CDR3 loop spans 15 amino acids. Trimming removed 4 bases at V and 4 bases at J, with 15 bases between. Germline assignment: CDR1 SEHNR and CDR2 FQNEAQ (reference sequence). CDR3 sequence reads: CASSSYLGQADTQYF. The CDR3 bases are TGTGCCAGCAGCTCCTACCTTGGTCAAGCAGATACGCAGTATTTT.

The V call is TRBV18, the J call TRBJ1-4; 10 bases are shared with TRBD1. Germline values: CDR1 KGHSH, CDR2 LQKENI. This CDR3 contains 17 residues. J lost 8 bases, V lost 4 bases, and 13 bases had no gene match. CDR3 in amino acids: CASSQVPGQGIGEKLFF. The CDR3 DNA sequence: TGTGCCAGCTCACAAGTCCCGGGACAGGGGATCGGAGAAAAACTGTTTTTT.

The chain carries TRBV4-3 and TRBJ1-4; D may be TRBD1 (5 bases). The CDR3 has 15 residues. Trimming pared 0 bases from V and 10 bases from J, leaving 15 bases between. Germline CDR1 is LGHNA and CDR2 is YSLEER. The CDR3 DNA is TGCGCCAGCAGCCAAGAAAGGGGCGCCGGGTCAAAACTGTTTTTT. Protein product: CASSQERGAGSKLFF.

The rearrangement uses TRBV5-1 and TRBJ2-2, with 14 bases aligning to TRBD2. The CDR3 runs to 16 residues. Germline lookup yields CDR1 SGHRS and CDR2 YFSETQ. V was clipped by 4 bases and J by 5 bases; unmatched bases: 4. The CDR3 is CASSVGTSGRTGELFF. DNA of the CDR3: TGCGCCAGCAGCGTTGGGACTAGCGGGAGAACCGGGGAGCTGTTTTTT. The full variable domain, with the rest looked up from reference TRBV5-1 and TRBJ2-2, is KAGVTQTPRYLIKTRGQQVTLSCSPISGHRSVSWYQQTPGQGLQFLFEYFSETQRNKGNFPGRFSGRQFSNSRSEMNVSTLELGDSALYLCASSVGTSGRTGELFFGEGSRLTVL.

The genes are TRBV19 and TRBJ1-6; the D is unclear. Germline values: CDR1 LNHDA, CDR2 SQIVND (reference sequence). The V end was cut by 3 bases, the J end by 1 base, with 7 bases between. The CDR3 is 15 residues long. The CDR3 sequence is CASSIQDSYNSPLHF. For the CDR3, the DNA is TGTGCCAGTAGTATCCAGGATTCCTATAATTCACCCCTCCACTTT. Full variable domain (missing parts from reference TRBV19 and TRBJ1-6): DGGITQSPKYLFRKEGQNVTLSCEQNLNHDAMYWYRQDPGQGLRLIYYSQIVNDFQKGDIAEGYSVSREKKESFPLTVTSAQKNPTAFYLCASSIQDSYNSPLHFGNGTRLTVT.

This clone was detected only a few times. This rearrangement joins TRBV9 to TRBJ2-5, with D maybe TRBD1 (5 bases). The CDR3 runs 13 residues. CDR1 is SGDLS, CDR2 YYNGEE, per germline. V was clipped by 0 bases and J by 2 bases, with 5 bases between them. CDR3 bases: TGTGCCAGCAGCGTAGGACAGCAAGAGACCCAGTACTTC. It is translated as CASSVGQQETQYF. The variable domain in full, completed from reference TRBV9 and TRBJ2-5, reads DSGVTQTPKHLITATGQRVTLRCSPRSGDLSVYWYQQSLDQGLQFLIQYYNGEERAKGNILERFSAQQFPDLHSELNLSSLELGDSALYFCASSVGQQETQYFGPGTRLLVL.

J is TRBJ2-1 and V is TRBV5-1; 11 nucleotides agree with TRBD2. This CDR3 spans 20 amino acids. The germline V gene has CDR1 SGHRS and CDR2 YFSETQ. Trimming cost V 4 bases and J 0 bases; bases outside gene matches: 15. The CDR3 region has the DNA TGCGCCAGCAGCGCACCGGGACTAGCGGAAACGTTGAGCTCCTACAATGAGCAGTTCTTC. Residues: CASSAPGLAETLSSYNEQFF.

The V and J genes are TRBV4-1 and TRBJ2-3; tentatively, D is TRBD2 (6 bases). V gave up 4 bases and J gave up 6 bases, with 11 bases separating them. This CDR3 comprises 13 residues. The germline V gene encodes CDR1 MGHRA and CDR2 YSYEKL. CDR3 protein: CASSPRDLDTQYF. The CDR3 DNA reads TGCGCCAGCAGCCCCAGGGACTTGGATACGCAGTATTTT.

The chain carries TRBV6-1 and TRBJ1-6; perhaps TRBD1 as D (6 bases). The germline gives CDR1 MNHNS, CDR2 SASEGT. This CDR3 comprises 15 residues. The germline V and J ends were trimmed by 4 bases and 5 bases, with 12 bases remaining between them. The CDR3 region is CASSGMRGNNSPLHF. The DNA of the CDR3 is TGTGCCAGCAGTGGAATGAGGGGGAATAATTCACCCCTCCACTTT.

This clone was picked up a small number of times. The chain uses TRBV7-9 and TRBJ2-7, with 7 nucleotides matching TRBD1. The CDR3 has 13 amino acids. The ends lost 3 bases at V and 5 bases at J; junction bases unmatched: 4. In germline, CDR1 is SEHNR, CDR2 FQNEAQ (reference sequence). Here the CDR3 DNA reads TGTGCCAGCAGCTTCAACAGGGGAGACGAGCAGTACTTC. It translates to CASSFNRGDEQYF.

This clone was observed once. The chain links TRBV18 to TRBJ2-1; 10 bases agree with TRBD2. Germline CDR1 is KGHSH and CDR2 is LQKENI. V gave up 5 bases and J gave up 1 base; unmatched junction bases: 5. This CDR3 has 16 residues. The CDR3, as DNA: TGTGCCAGCTCAGCCTTAGCGGGAGGATCCTACAATGAGCAGTTCTTC. This encodes CASSALAGGSYNEQFF.

The chain joins TRBV4-3 to TRBJ1-2; 8 bases fit TRBD1. The CDR3 has 15 amino acids. The V segment lost 4 bases and the J segment 7 bases; nucleotides outside the gene matches: 11. Germline V gene data show CDR1 as LGHNA and CDR2 as YSLEER. The CDR3 is CASSPSQGGIFGYTF. The CDR3 DNA is TGCGCCAGCAGCCCCTCACAGGGGGGAATTTTTGGCTACACCTTC.

The chain couples TRBV19 to TRBJ2-3; TRBD2 agrees at 11 bases. The V and J ends lost 4 bases and 1 base, in that order; junction bases with no gene match: 7. Germline CDR1 LNHDA, CDR2 SQIVND (reference sequence). This CDR3 spans 17 amino acids. In DNA form, the CDR3 reads TGTGCCAGTAGTAGTTTTAAACTAGCGGGGGGCACAGATACGCAGTATTTT. Its protein is CASSSFKLAGGTDTQYF.

V and J are TRBV19 and TRBJ1-5; 7 bases fit TRBD1. This CDR3 contains 14 residues. Germline V gene data show CDR1 as LNHDA and CDR2 as SQIVND (reference sequence). The J segment lost 6 bases and the V segment lost 4 bases, leaving 6 bases of the junction unmatched. The CDR3 here is CASSTGQTLQPQHF. In DNA, the CDR3 is TGTGCCAGTAGTACGGGACAGACGCTTCAGCCCCAGCATTTT.

V and J are TRBV29-1 and TRBJ2-7; the D is unclear. The germline CDR1 and CDR2 sequences are SQVTM and ANQGSEA. Trimming removed 6 bases at V and 2 bases at J, with 14 bases between. The CDR3 covers 13 residues. CDR3 amino acids: CSVGRTAPYEQYF. The CDR3 DNA is TGCAGCGTCGGCCGAACAGCCCCCTACGAGCAGTACTTC.

This sequence joins TRBV30 and TRBJ1-3; D remains unclear. V lost 4 bases and J 4 bases, leaving 8 bases between the germline ends. CDR3 size: 12 residues. The germline CDR1 and CDR2 sequences are GTSNPN and SVGIG (reference sequence). As DNA, the CDR3 is TGTGCCTGGACCCCTATGGGAAACACCATATATTTT. Translated: CAWTPMGNTIYF.

The chain has TRBV6-1 and TRBJ1-2; D may be TRBD1 (5 bases). The CDR3 consists of 13 residues. CDR1 is MNHNS, CDR2 SASEGT, per germline. Deletions cut 2 bases from V and 2 bases from J, with 6 bases between. The CDR3 sequence: CASSEPGNYGYTF. For the CDR3, the DNA is TGTGCCAGCAGTGAACCAGGGAACTATGGCTACACCTTC.

The chain has TRBV10-3 and TRBJ1-1; the match to TRBD1 covers 7 bases. Germline V gives CDR1 ENHRY, CDR2 SYGVKD. CDR3 size: 13 residues. Trimming at V came to 9 bases and at J to 6 bases, leaving 10 bases not matched to a gene. CDR3 loop: CAMDEGAWAEAFF. CDR3 DNA: TGTGCCATGGATGAGGGGGCTTGGGCTGAAGCTTTCTTT.